These 3 T cell receptor beta chains came from one sample sequenced in a study of shared clonotypes between healthy human individuals. Naive CD8 cells, CD45RO-negative and positively selected for CCR7, excluded terminally differentiated effector memory CD45RA+ cells. This table comes from immunoSEQ multiplex PCR, and its TCRdb copy is limited to in-frame clones, with some not included. The sample gives hundreds of thousands of clones, approximately 95% of which show up once; around 0.12% is in the top ten. Input material: naive CD8+ T cells sorted from blood. Receptors originate from a young woman in good health.

The V and J genes are TRBV4-1 and TRBJ2-5; 12 bases line up with TRBD2. The end of the DNA is better explained by TRBJ2-7, so the J call may be wrong. The germline CDR1 and CDR2 sequences are MGHRA and YSYEKL. The CDR3 is 16 amino acids. The CDR3 spells CASSQASGRAQYEQYF. In DNA form, the CDR3 reads TGCGCCAGCAGCCAAGCTAGCGGGAGGGCACAATACGAGCAGTACTTC.

J is TRBJ1-1 and V is TRBV28; D is unresolved. V dropped 7 bases and J dropped 2 bases, with 14 bases sitting between them. The CDR3 extends over 14 amino acids. Germline values: CDR1 MDHEN, CDR2 SYDVKM. As DNA, the CDR3 is TGTGCCAGCAAGTTGGAGAGGGTAAACACTGAAGCTTTCTTT. Encoded protein: CASKLERVNTEAFF.

A single count supports this clone. The genes are TRBV7-9 and TRBJ2-6; D remains unclear. V lost 8 bases, J lost 1 base, and 9 bases lay in between. The CDR3 has 14 amino acids. CDR1 SEHNR and CDR2 FQNEAQ come from the germline V gene (reference sequence). The CDR3: CASPPPSGANVLTF. CDR3 in DNA: TGTGCCAGCCCCCCACCGTCTGGGGCCAACGTCCTGACTTTC.